This is a list of T cell receptor beta chains from one sample in a study of blood T cell repertoires in COVID-19. Some clones are missing from TCRdb's copy, which holds only in-frame ones; the method was immunoSEQ multiplex PCR. The sample holds approximately 140,000 clones, approximately 88% seen once. Material: PBMCs or T cells enriched from blood (not recorded which). The receptors come from a man aged 35-49 years with acute COVID-19. The CDR3 runs from the conserved cysteine through the conserved F or W. Each record gives: J gene, D gene, V gene, clone size, CDR3 protein, CDR3 DNA. The D gene is left open where the match is weak. Not every row has a clone size; where given, it reads once, few, many or a size class.

TRBJ1-1 . TRBV25-1 . CASSEGPNTEAFF TGTGCCAGCAGTGAGGGGCCTAACACTGAAGCTTTCTTT
TRBJ2-3 . TRBV6-2/TRBV6-3 . CASSYGFLAPTFTDTQYF TGTGCCAGCAGTTACGGGTTTCTAGCTCCAACATTCACAGATACGCAGTATTTT
TRBJ2-1 TRBD2 TRBV11-3 . CASSQGLAGNEQFF TGTGCCAGCAGCCAAGGACTAGCGGGTAATGAGCAGTTCTTC
TRBJ2-6 . TRBV19 . CASSTPGLFSGANVLTF TGTGCCAGTAGTACCCCGGGACTCTTCTCTGGGGCCAACGTCCTGACTTTC
TRBJ2-3 TRBD2 TRBV11-2 . CASSSGNSGGMNLWDTQYF TGTGCCAGCAGCTCCGGGAATAGCGGGGGGATGAATCTGTGGGATACGCAGTATTTT
TRBJ2-1 . TRBV5-1 . CASSTTENNEQFF TGCGCCAGCAGCACGACAGAAAACAATGAGCAGTTCTTC
TRBJ1-1 . TRBV3-1/TRBV3-2 . CASSQDTVNTEAFF TGTGCCAGCAGCCAAGATACGGTGAACACTGAAGCTTTCTTT
TRBJ2-7 TRBD1 TRBV2 once CASTPGQGGEQYF TGTGCCAGCACTCCGGGACAGGGAGGCGAGCAGTACTTC
TRBJ2-2 . TRBV9 . CASSVTGTNTGELFF TGTGCCAGCAGCGTTACAGGGACGAACACCGGGGAGCTGTTTTTT
TRBJ1-2 . TRBV3-1/TRBV3-2 . CASSQDGRRNYGYTF TGTGCCAGCAGCCAAGACGGCCGGAGGAACTATGGCTACACCTTC
TRBJ2-7 TRBD2 TRBV10-3 . CAISEGTSNSYEQYF TGTGCCATCAGTGAGGGGACTAGCAACTCCTACGAGCAGTACTTC
TRBJ2-7 TRBD1 TRBV10-3 . CAISDSKGQGARGQYF TGTGCCATCAGTGATTCAAAGGGACAGGGGGCGCGCGGGCAGTACTTC
TRBJ2-7 TRBD2 TRBV20-1 . CSAGLAYEQYF TGCAGTGCAGGACTAGCCTACGAGCAGTACTTC
TRBJ2-7 . TRBV7-8 . CASSPQPDSSKGF TGTGCCAGCAGCCCCCAACCTGACAGCTCTAAGGGGTTC
TRBJ1-3 TRBD1 TRBV19 . CASSSTGGSGNTIYF TGTGCCAGTAGTTCAACAGGGGGCTCTGGAAACACCATATATTTT
TRBJ2-7 TRBD2 TRBV30 . CAWDSIGGGYEQYF TGTGCCTGGGACTCCATCGGGGGGGGGTACGAGCAGTACTTC
TRBJ1-1 . TRBV11-3 . CASSFAMNTEAFF TGTGCCAGCAGCTTCGCTATGAACACTGAAGCTTTCTTT
TRBJ2-1 TRBD2 TRBV4-3 . CASSQDLAGGGREQFF TGCGCCAGCAGCCAAGATCTAGCGGGAGGGGGCAGGGAGCAGTTCTTC
TRBJ1-6 . TRBV19 . CASSAGDSPLHF TGTGCCAGTAGTGCAGGGGATTCACCCCTCCACTTT
TRBJ1-4 TRBD1 TRBV5-1 once CASSFNRDSGNEKLFF TGCGCCAGCAGCTTCAACCGGGACAGCGGCAACGAAAAACTGTTTTTT
TRBJ2-1 TRBD2 TRBV15 . CATSSSGTSYNEQFF TGTGCCACCAGCAGTAGCGGGACCTCCTACAATGAGCAGTTCTTC
TRBJ2-7 TRBD2 TRBV19 . CASSPLAGYYEQYF TGTGCCAGTAGTCCACTAGCGGGTTACTACGAGCAGTACTTC
TRBJ2-2 TRBD2 TRBV10-1 . CASSREGSGELFF TGCGCCAGCAGTCGGGAGGGCTCTGGGGAGCTGTTTTTT
TRBJ1-4 TRBD1 TRBV7-8 . CASSLIPPTGGSEKLFF TGTGCCAGCAGCTTAATCCCCCCGACAGGGGGAAGTGAAAAACTGTTTTTT
TRBJ2-3 . TRBV11-2 . CASSPGSRDSSTDTQYF TGTGCCAGCAGCCCCGGAAGCCGGGACTCTAGCACAGATACGCAGTATTTT
TRBJ2-5 TRBD2 TRBV25-1 . CASSELRAGGPGETQYF TGTGCCAGCAGTGAATTGAGAGCGGGAGGGCCGGGAGAGACCCAGTACTTC
TRBJ2-1 TRBD2 TRBV10-3 . CAIAFKLAEFNEQFF TGTGCCATCGCTTTTAAACTAGCGGAGTTCAATGAGCAGTTCTTC
TRBJ1-2 . TRBV11-2 few CASSLGRLTPKTYGYTF TGTGCCAGCAGCTTGGGCCGCTTGACCCCGAAAACCTATGGCTACACCTTC
TRBJ2-4 . TRBV7-2 . CASSLSVGLGYF TGTGCCAGCAGCTTAAGCGTGGGGCTTGGGTACTTC
TRBJ2-7 TRBD2 TRBV30 . CAWTLSPTHGREVSYEQYF TGTGCCTGGACCTTGTCCCCGACCCACGGGCGGGAGGTGTCCTACGAGCAGTACTTC
TRBJ1-2 . TRBV11-2 . CASSLTLNAGYTF TGTGCCAGCAGCTTGACTCTCAATGCCGGCTACACCTTC
TRBJ2-7 TRBD1 TRBV4-1 once CASSHPRDSLNSYEQYF TGCGCCAGCAGCCACCCTAGGGACAGTTTGAACTCCTACGAGCAGTACTTC
TRBJ2-5 TRBD2 TRBV24-1 . CATSDPLAGGPHSETQYF TGTGCCACCAGTGATCCCTTAGCGGGAGGGCCGCATAGCGAGACCCAGTACTTC
TRBJ2-1 TRBD1 TRBV4-3 . CASSQEGAGTGTWGEQFF TGCGCCAGCAGCCAAGAAGGGGCCGGGACAGGGACTTGGGGTGAGCAGTTCTTC
TRBJ1-2 . TRBV11-2 few CASSLDLGSYGYTF TGTGCCAGCAGCTTAGATCTAGGCAGCTATGGCTACACCTTC
TRBJ1-4 . TRBV5-1 . CASSLGQVAGAEKLFF TGCGCCAGCAGCTTGGGACAGGTAGCGGGCGCGGAAAAACTGTTTTTT
TRBJ2-7 TRBD2 TRBV13 . CASSQTSGMNEQYF TGTGCCAGCAGCCAGACTAGCGGGATGAACGAGCAGTACTTC
TRBJ2-7 . TRBV5-6 . CASSLSWRGPEQYF TGTGCCAGCAGCCTTAGTTGGCGGGGTCCCGAGCAGTACTTC
TRBJ2-2 . TRBV19 . CASREGRRTGELFF TGTGCCAGTAGGGAAGGGAGGAGGACCGGGGAGCTGTTTTTT
TRBJ2-7 . TRBV28 . CASSFIRTGNYEQYF TGTGCCAGCAGTTTCATCCGTACGGGAAACTACGAGCAGTACTTC
TRBJ1-4 TRBD1 TRBV14 . CASSQSPTGSGEKLFF TGTGCCAGCAGCCAATCCCCGACAGGGTCGGGCGAAAAACTGTTTTTT